The rows below give T cell receptor beta chains drawn from one sample of a study of cytotoxic CD8 clonotypes in ibrutinib-treated CLL. The method was immunoSEQ multiplex PCR; TCRdb's version includes in-frame clones alone and lacks a portion of them. The repertoire has around 70,000 clones, less than 90% of them found once; the top ten carry about 36%. The input for sequencing was PBMCs, taken after 24 months of ibrutinib treatment. All receptors derive from a human donor with chronic lymphocytic leukemia. The CDR3 runs from the conserved cysteine through the conserved F or W. A D gene is named only where the DNA matches it firmly. Part of the rows lack a size; the others show once, few, many or a class for expanded clones.

CDR3 protein: CASSYQNRRTEAFF
CDR3 DNA: TGTGCCAGCAGTTACCAGAACAGGAGGACTGAAGCTTTCTTT
clone size: .
V gene: TRBV6-5
J gene: TRBJ1-1
D gene: .

CDR3 protein: CASSIGGMLAKNIQYF
CDR3 DNA: TGTGCCAGTAGTATCGGGGGAATGTTGGCCAAAAACATTCAGTACTTC
clone size: .
V gene: TRBV19
J gene: TRBJ2-4
D gene: .

CDR3 protein: CASSLVRDTLTYEQYF
CDR3 DNA: TGTGCCAGCAGCTTAGTCCGGGACACCCTCACGTACGAGCAGTACTTC
clone size: .
V gene: TRBV11-3
J gene: TRBJ2-7
D gene: .

CDR3 protein: CASSQGQNYGYTF
CDR3 DNA: TGTGCCAGCAGCCAGGGGCAGAACTATGGCTACACCTTC
clone size: .
V gene: TRBV13
J gene: TRBJ1-2
D gene: .

CDR3 protein: CASSLTRALDEQYF
CDR3 DNA: TGTGCCAGCAGCCTGACCCGAGCCCTGGACGAGCAGTACTTC
clone size: few
V gene: TRBV7-6
J gene: TRBJ2-7
D gene: .

CDR3 protein: CAISESTVGTEAFF
CDR3 DNA: TGTGCCATCAGTGAGTCGACAGTGGGGACTGAAGCTTTCTTT
clone size: .
V gene: TRBV10-3
J gene: TRBJ1-1
D gene: .

CDR3 protein: CASSLRSGQGTEAFF
CDR3 DNA: TGTGCCAGCAGCTTAAGATCGGGACAGGGGACTGAAGCTTTCTTT
clone size: .
V gene: TRBV7-3
J gene: TRBJ1-1
D gene: TRBD1

CDR3 protein: CASGLPGQGGTGELFF
CDR3 DNA: TGTGCTAGTGGTTTGCCGGGACAGGGGGGCACCGGGGAGCTGTTTTTT
clone size: .
V gene: TRBV12-5
J gene: TRBJ2-2
D gene: TRBD1

CDR3 protein: CASRPGSGGFYEQYF
CDR3 DNA: TGTGCCAGCCGCCCGGGTAGCGGGGGTTTTTACGAGCAGTACTTC
clone size: .
V gene: TRBV27
J gene: TRBJ2-7
D gene: TRBD2

CDR3 protein: CASRGQGQYGYTF
CDR3 DNA: TGTGCCAGCAGAGGACAGGGACAATATGGCTACACCTTC
clone size: .
V gene: TRBV9
J gene: TRBJ1-2
D gene: TRBD1

CDR3 protein: CAWEMGGGTDTQYF
CDR3 DNA: TGTGCCTGGGAGATGGGTGGTGGCACAGATACGCAGTATTTT
clone size: once
V gene: TRBV30
J gene: TRBJ2-3
D gene: .

CDR3 protein: CASSLGTSGFRSYEQYF
CDR3 DNA: TGTGCCAGCAGCTTGGGGACTAGCGGGTTCCGCTCCTACGAGCAGTACTTC
clone size: .
V gene: TRBV5-4
J gene: TRBJ2-7
D gene: TRBD2

CDR3 protein: CASSLGSGHYEQYF
CDR3 DNA: TGTGCCAGCAGCTTAGGGTCGGGTCACTACGAGCAGTACTTC
clone size: .
V gene: TRBV7-8
J gene: TRBJ2-7
D gene: .

CDR3 protein: CASSIRGAPGELFF
CDR3 DNA: TGTGCCAGTAGTATTCGGGGGGCGCCCGGGGAGCTGTTTTTT
clone size: .
V gene: TRBV19
J gene: TRBJ2-2
D gene: .

CDR3 protein: CASSLAARRGTGELFF
CDR3 DNA: TGTGCCAGCAGCTTAGCAGCGAGGCGGGGCACCGGGGAGCTGTTTTTT
clone size: .
V gene: TRBV13
J gene: TRBJ2-2
D gene: .

CDR3 protein: CASSPPFAGGETQYF
CDR3 DNA: TGTGCCAGCTCACCACCGTTCGCAGGGGGCGAGACCCAGTACTTC
clone size: .
V gene: TRBV18
J gene: TRBJ2-5
D gene: TRBD1

CDR3 protein: CASSILGAGAPYEQYF
CDR3 DNA: TGTGCCAGTAGTATACTCGGAGCCGGCGCCCCCTACGAGCAGTACTTC
clone size: .
V gene: TRBV19
J gene: TRBJ2-7
D gene: .

CDR3 protein: CASSEDGGSYNEQFF
CDR3 DNA: TGTGCCAGCAGTGAAGACGGGGGGAGCTACAATGAGCAGTTCTTC
clone size: .
V gene: TRBV2
J gene: TRBJ2-1
D gene: TRBD2

CDR3 protein: CASSLESWDYTF
CDR3 DNA: TGTGCCAGCAGCTTGGAGTCCTGGGACTACACCTTC
clone size: .
V gene: TRBV5-4
J gene: TRBJ1-2
D gene: .

CDR3 protein: CASSSSGTTNTGELFF
CDR3 DNA: TGTGCCAGCAGTTCCTCCGGGACAACGAACACCGGGGAGCTGTTTTTT
clone size: .
V gene: TRBV6-6
J gene: TRBJ2-2
D gene: .

CDR3 protein: CASSSGLAAATQYF
CDR3 DNA: TGTGCCAGCAGCTCCGGACTAGCGGCCGCTACGCAGTATTTT
clone size: .
V gene: TRBV7-3
J gene: TRBJ2-3
D gene: TRBD2

CDR3 protein: CASSLGGQGAGQPQHF
CDR3 DNA: TGTGCCAGCAGTTTAGGGGGACAGGGGGCCGGTCAGCCCCAGCATTTT
clone size: .
V gene: TRBV28
J gene: TRBJ1-5
D gene: TRBD1

CDR3 protein: CASSLVGGQGTYEQYF
CDR3 DNA: TGTGCCAGCAGCTTGGTTGGGGGACAGGGGACCTACGAGCAGTACTTC
clone size: .
V gene: TRBV5-6
J gene: TRBJ2-7
D gene: TRBD1

CDR3 protein: CASSMTGPNTIYF
CDR3 DNA: TGTGCCAGCTCTATGACAGGGCCAAACACCATATATTTT
clone size: few
V gene: TRBV2
J gene: TRBJ1-3
D gene: TRBD1

CDR3 protein: CASSEPPNNEQFF
CDR3 DNA: TGCGCCAGCAGTGAGCCTCCGAACAATGAGCAGTTCTTC
clone size: .
V gene: TRBV10-2
J gene: TRBJ2-1
D gene: .

CDR3 protein: CASSLDSSKLYEQYF
CDR3 DNA: TGCGCCAGCAGCCTGGACAGCTCAAAACTCTACGAGCAGTACTTC
clone size: .
V gene: TRBV5-1
J gene: TRBJ2-7
D gene: .

CDR3 protein: CASSPQDRVGEQYF
CDR3 DNA: TGTGCCAGCTCACCACAGGACAGGGTGGGAGAGCAGTACTTC
clone size: .
V gene: TRBV18
J gene: TRBJ2-7
D gene: TRBD1

CDR3 protein: CASSLTPGRLGDTQYF
CDR3 DNA: TGTGCCAGCAGCCTAACCCCCGGGCGCCTGGGAGATACGCAGTATTTT
clone size: .
V gene: TRBV7-9
J gene: TRBJ2-3
D gene: .

CDR3 protein: CAWSVAGRFSNEQFF
CDR3 DNA: TGTGCCTGGAGTGTGGCAGGGAGGTTTTCCAATGAGCAGTTCTTC
clone size: .
V gene: TRBV30
J gene: TRBJ2-1
D gene: .

CDR3 protein: CSVDGGRGIGGELFF
CDR3 DNA: TGCAGCGTTGATGGCGGGAGAGGGATTGGCGGGGAGCTGTTTTTT
clone size: .
V gene: TRBV29-1
J gene: TRBJ2-2
D gene: TRBD2

CDR3 protein: CAWRPGQGWPPNEKLFF
CDR3 DNA: TGTGCCTGGCGACCAGGACAGGGGTGGCCCCCTAATGAAAAACTGTTTTTT
clone size: .
V gene: TRBV30
J gene: TRBJ1-4
D gene: TRBD1

CDR3 protein: CASSQHLGNTEAFF
CDR3 DNA: TGCGCCAGCAGTCAACACCTGGGGAACACTGAAGCTTTCTTT
clone size: .
V gene: TRBV23-1
J gene: TRBJ1-1
D gene: .

CDR3 protein: CAAAAASSYEQYF
CDR3 DNA: TGTGCTGCAGCCGCGGCGAGCTCCTACGAGCAGTACTTC
clone size: .
V gene: TRBV30
J gene: TRBJ2-7
D gene: .

CDR3 protein: CASSGLAGGGQETQYF
CDR3 DNA: TGTGCCAGCAGCGGACTAGCGGGAGGTGGGCAAGAGACCCAGTACTTC
clone size: .
V gene: TRBV27
J gene: TRBJ2-5
D gene: TRBD2

CDR3 protein: CASSPGSQTGEAFF
CDR3 DNA: TGTGCCAGCTCACCCGGGTCTCAAACGGGTGAAGCTTTCTTT
clone size: .
V gene: TRBV18
J gene: TRBJ1-1
D gene: .

CDR3 protein: CASSFFPPAGFTNYGYTF
CDR3 DNA: TGTGCCAGCAGCTTTTTCCCCCCAGCAGGGTTCACTAACTATGGCTACACCTTC
clone size: .
V gene: TRBV7-2
J gene: TRBJ1-2
D gene: .

CDR3 protein: CASSYSGQLAGNTIYF
CDR3 DNA: TGTGCCAGCAGTTACTCTGGACAGCTAGCTGGAAACACCATATATTTT
clone size: .
V gene: TRBV6-5
J gene: TRBJ1-3
D gene: .

CDR3 protein: CASSQDPSNEQFF
CDR3 DNA: TGCGCCAGCAGCCAAGATCCCTCCAATGAGCAGTTCTTC
clone size: .
V gene: TRBV4-1
J gene: TRBJ2-1
D gene: .

CDR3 protein: CASSLLDTPETQYF
CDR3 DNA: TGTGCCAGCAGTTTACTGGACACCCCAGAGACCCAGTACTTC
clone size: .
V gene: TRBV27
J gene: TRBJ2-5
D gene: .

CDR3 protein: CATSRDGDGRPYNEQFF
CDR3 DNA: TGTGCCACCAGCAGAGATGGGGACGGGAGGCCCTACAATGAGCAGTTCTTC
clone size: .
V gene: TRBV15
J gene: TRBJ2-1
D gene: TRBD2

CDR3 protein: CASSFRTSDTQYF
CDR3 DNA: TGTGCCAGCAGCTTCCGGACTTCAGATACGCAGTATTTT
clone size: .
V gene: TRBV11-3
J gene: TRBJ2-3
D gene: .

CDR3 protein: CASSPKPGLLQETQYF
CDR3 DNA: TGTGCCAGCAGCCCGAAGCCGGGACTGCTCCAAGAGACCCAGTACTTC
clone size: .
V gene: TRBV5-6
J gene: TRBJ2-5
D gene: .

CDR3 protein: CASSFRLAGGTDTQYF
CDR3 DNA: TGTGCCAGCAGCTTTAGACTAGCGGGAGGGACAGATACGCAGTATTTT
clone size: .
V gene: TRBV2
J gene: TRBJ2-3
D gene: TRBD2

CDR3 protein: CASSYSGTSGRETQYF
CDR3 DNA: TGTGCCAGCAGTTACTCCGGGACTAGCGGAAGGGAGACCCAGTACTTC
clone size: .
V gene: TRBV6-5
J gene: TRBJ2-5
D gene: TRBD2

CDR3 protein: CASSLAGDSYNEQFF
CDR3 DNA: TGTGCCAGCAGCCTAGCGGGGGACAGCTACAATGAGCAGTTCTTC
clone size: .
V gene: TRBV28
J gene: TRBJ2-1
D gene: TRBD2

CDR3 protein: CASSAAGAGDYEQYF
CDR3 DNA: TGTGCCAGCAGTGCGGCGGGGGCTGGGGACTACGAGCAGTACTTC
clone size: .
V gene: TRBV2
J gene: TRBJ2-7
D gene: .

CDR3 protein: CASALRRSGSYEQYF
CDR3 DNA: TGTGCCAGCGCTCTACGACGTAGCGGGAGTTACGAGCAGTACTTC
clone size: .
V gene: TRBV2
J gene: TRBJ2-7
D gene: TRBD2

CDR3 protein: CASSLRGRMNTEAFF
CDR3 DNA: TGTGCCAGCAGCTTAAGGGGGCGGATGAACACTGAAGCTTTCTTT
clone size: .
V gene: TRBV7-6
J gene: TRBJ1-1
D gene: TRBD1

CDR3 protein: CASRTGTSGGLGEQYF
CDR3 DNA: TGTGCCAGCAGAACCGGGACTAGCGGGGGTCTAGGTGAGCAGTACTTC
clone size: .
V gene: TRBV2
J gene: TRBJ2-7
D gene: TRBD2

CDR3 protein: CASSLQGYEQYF
CDR3 DNA: TGTGCCAGCAGTTTACAGGGCTACGAGCAGTACTTC
clone size: few
V gene: TRBV28
J gene: TRBJ2-7
D gene: .

CDR3 protein: CASSVRSGRATNTGELFF
CDR3 DNA: TGTGCCAGCAGCGTTCGTAGCGGGAGGGCCACGAACACCGGGGAGCTGTTTTTT
clone size: .
V gene: TRBV9
J gene: TRBJ2-2
D gene: TRBD2

CDR3 protein: CASSLSGEWWGNEQFF
CDR3 DNA: TGTGCCAGCAGCTTGTCGGGGGAGTGGTGGGGCAATGAGCAGTTCTTC
clone size: .
V gene: TRBV5-6
J gene: TRBJ2-1
D gene: .

CDR3 protein: CASSLSPGQGYNEQFF
CDR3 DNA: TGTGCCAGCAGCCTCTCTCCGGGACAGGGCTACAATGAGCAGTTCTTC
clone size: once
V gene: TRBV7-3
J gene: TRBJ2-1
D gene: TRBD1

CDR3 protein: CAIGRNSYNEQFF
CDR3 DNA: TGTGCCATCGGGCGTAACTCCTACAATGAGCAGTTCTTC
clone size: .
V gene: TRBV10-3
J gene: TRBJ2-1
D gene: .